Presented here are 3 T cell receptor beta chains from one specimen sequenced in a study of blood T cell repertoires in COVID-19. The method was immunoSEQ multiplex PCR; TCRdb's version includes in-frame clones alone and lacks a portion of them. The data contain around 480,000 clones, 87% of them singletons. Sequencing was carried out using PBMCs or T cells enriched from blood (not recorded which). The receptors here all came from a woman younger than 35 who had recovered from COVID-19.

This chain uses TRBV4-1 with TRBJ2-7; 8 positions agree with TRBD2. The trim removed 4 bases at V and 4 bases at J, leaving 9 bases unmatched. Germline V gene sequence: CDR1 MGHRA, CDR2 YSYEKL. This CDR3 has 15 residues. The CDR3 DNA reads TGCGCCAGCAGCCCTGCTCGAGCGGGGGAGTACGAGCAGTACTTC. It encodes CASSPARAGEYEQYF.

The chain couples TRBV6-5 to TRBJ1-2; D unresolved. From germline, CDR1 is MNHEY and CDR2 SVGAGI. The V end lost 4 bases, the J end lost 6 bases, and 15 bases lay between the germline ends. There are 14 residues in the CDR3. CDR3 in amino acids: CASSSNGRGHGYTF. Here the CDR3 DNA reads TGTGCCAGCAGTTCAAACGGCCGAGGCCATGGCTACACCTTC.

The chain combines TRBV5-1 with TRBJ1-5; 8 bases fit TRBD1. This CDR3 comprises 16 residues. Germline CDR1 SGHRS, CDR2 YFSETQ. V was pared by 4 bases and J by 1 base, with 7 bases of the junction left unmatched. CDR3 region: CASSPRGQASNQPQHF. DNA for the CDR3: TGCGCCAGCAGCCCTCGGGGACAGGCGAGCAATCAGCCCCAGCATTTT.